These 3 T cell receptor beta chains share one sample of origin, sequenced in a study of PD-L1 blockade in urothelial cancer. As for time point: peripheral blood 6 weeks after treatment start. TCRdb's table, derived via immunoSEQ multiplex PCR, lists solely in-frame clones and lacks some. This table has approximately 40,000 clones, less than 90% appearing once. The sample in question was PBMCs, obtained around atezolizumab (anti-PD-L1) treatment. The receptor set was obtained from a man aged 60 to 75 with urothelial cancer.

CDR3 sequence: CASSSILLAGISYNEQFF. CDR3 DNA: TGTGCCAGCAGCTCTATTCTCCTAGCGGGTATCTCCTACAATGAGCAGTTCTTC. The J gene is TRBJ2-1, the V gene TRBV5-6, with 8 bases lining up with TRBD2. Germline CDR1 SGHDT, CDR2 YYEEEE. CDR3 size: 18 residues. J gave up 0 bases and V 3 bases, and 11 bases lay outside the gene matches.

This clone was seen more than once but under ten times. The CDR3 nucleotides read TGTGCCAGCAGCTTAGACCGGGACACTAATTCACCCCTCCACTTT. Translated, it gives CASSLDRDTNSPLHF. The chain joins TRBV7-9 to TRBJ1-6; tentatively, D is TRBD1 (6 bases). The CDR3 length is 15 residues. Per the germline V gene, CDR1 is SEHNR and CDR2 is FQNEAQ (reference sequence). With 1 base removed from V and 6 bases from J, the gap between germline ends came to 10 bases.

Turning to this clone: A read error may produce the germline difference seen at one junction end. Here the CDR3 reads CASTLWSGLAESTDTQYF. CDR3 DNA sequence: TGTGCCAGCACCTTATGGTCAGGGCTAGCGGAAAGCACAGATACGCAGTATTTT. V is TRBV7-9 and J is TRBJ2-3; TRBD2 matches at 7 bases. CDR3 length: 18 amino acids. The germline gives CDR1 SEHNR, CDR2 FQNEAQ (reference sequence).